The sequence of this T cell receptor beta chain was determined in a study of T cells in Graves' hyperthyroidism and ophthalmopathy. Study-wide results and limits: Most thyroid clonotypes expanded above 0.001 appeared in blood too.

Amplification yielded TCR beta CDR3 regions, with RNA transcripts as the source. A first-round RT-PCR of the TCR CDR3 used the HTBI primer set. TCRdb processed the multiplex PCR reads anew with MiXCR; each CDR3 protein has one entry. The sample has roughly 500,000 distinct CDR3 sequences, 35% to 55% seen once. Patients were excluded because of uncontrolled infection, other autoimmune disease, pregnancy or lactation. Diagnosis relied on clinical symptoms, serum thyroxine and TRAb, thyroid ultrasound and orbital computed tomography. In regard to this clonotype: Its target is not known.

CDR3 length equals 13 residues. Trimming pared 5 bases from V and 0 bases from J, leaving 7 bases between. Looked up from germline, CDR1 is LNHDA and CDR2 is SQIVND (reference sequence). The chain combines TRBV19 with TRBJ1-2; D call uncertain. The sample consisted of peripheral blood or thyroid tissue (not recorded which). This clonotype originated in an adult woman with Graves' disease, either hyperthyroidism or ophthalmopathy (not recorded which). CDR3 protein: CASSWRTNYGYTF. The CDR3 DNA reads TGTGCCAGTAGTTGGCGTACTAACTATGGCTACACCTTC.